This is a list of T cell receptor beta chains from one sample in a study of early T cells in non-severe SARS-CoV-2 infection. TCRdb recomputed calls from the 5' RACE reads with MiXCR, one row per CDR3 protein. Among 37,000 or so distinct CDR3 sequences listed, about 5.3% were seen once. What was sequenced was whole blood. Source of these receptors: an adult who was a healthcare worker with PCR-confirmed SARS-CoV-2 infection or an uninfected control (not recorded which). Both conserved end residues are part of each CDR3. The order of the fields is CDR3 length, J gene, D gene, clone size, V gene, CDR3 DNA, CDR3 protein. D genes are given only for firm matches. Clone size, where shown, is once, few, many, or a class for clones that have expanded.

length: 13
J: TRBJ2-3
D: TRBD2
size: many
V: TRBV7-3
DNA: TGTGCCAGCAGCTTACTAGCGGGGAATACGCAGTATTTT
CDR3: CASSLLAGNTQYF

length: 14
J: TRBJ2-7
D: TRBD1
size: .
V: TRBV7-3
DNA: TGTGCCAGCGTACTGGGACAGGGGGCTGACGAGCAGTACTTC
CDR3: CASVLGQGADEQYF

length: 12
J: TRBJ2-7
D: .
size: few
V: TRBV20-1
DNA: TGCAGTGCTAGGGACTCAGTGTCCGAGCAGTACTTC
CDR3: CSARDSVSEQYF

length: 14
J: TRBJ2-3
D: TRBD2
size: few
V: TRBV12-3/TRBV12-4
DNA: TGTGCCAGCTCAGGGAGCGGGAGTTCGGATACGCAGTATTTT
CDR3: CASSGSGSSDTQYF

length: 15
J: TRBJ2-7
D: TRBD2
size: many
V: TRBV24-1
DNA: TGTGCCACCAGCCGAGGAGAAGCGGGAGCCTACGAGCAGTACTTC
CDR3: CATSRGEAGAYEQYF

length: 14
J: TRBJ1-5
D: .
size: many
V: TRBV24-1
DNA: TGTGCCACCAGTGATTTGGAGGCCAATCAGCCCCAGCATTTT
CDR3: CATSDLEANQPQHF

length: 14
J: TRBJ2-7
D: .
size: many
V: TRBV6-5
DNA: TGTGCCAGCAGTCCAGGGGCCCGAACCTACGAGCAGTACTTC
CDR3: CASSPGARTYEQYF

length: 11
J: TRBJ1-1
D: .
size: .
V: TRBV2
DNA: TGTGCCAGCAGCCGACAGACTGAAGCTTTCTTT
CDR3: CASSRQTEAFF

length: 15
J: TRBJ2-1
D: TRBD2
size: .
V: TRBV28
DNA: TGTGCCAGCAGTTTAACTAGCGGTACCTACAATGAGCAGTTCTTC
CDR3: CASSLTSGTYNEQFF

length: 20
J: TRBJ2-6
D: .
size: many
V: TRBV12-3/TRBV12-4
DNA: TGTGCCAGCAGACGCTTCCTGGGGGGCGGGGGTTCCTCTGGGGCCAACGTCCTGACTTTC
CDR3: CASRRFLGGGGSSGANVLTF

length: 15
J: TRBJ1-2
D: TRBD1
size: .
V: TRBV20-1
DNA: TGCAGTGCTAGAGTCGAGGACAGGGCCCACTATGGCTACACCTTC
CDR3: CSARVEDRAHYGYTF

length: 15
J: TRBJ1-6
D: .
size: many
V: TRBV19
DNA: TGTGCCAGTAAGGAGGGGACTCCTTCTAATTCACCCCTCCACTTT
CDR3: CASKEGTPSNSPLHF

length: 14
J: TRBJ2-1
D: TRBD1
size: many
V: TRBV7-9
DNA: TGTGCCAGCATCCGACAGGGGGCCTACAATGAGCAGTTCTTC
CDR3: CASIRQGAYNEQFF

length: 13
J: TRBJ2-1
D: TRBD1
size: .
V: TRBV5-1
DNA: TGCGCCAGCAGCCCCGGACAGGTGAATGAGCAGTTCTTC
CDR3: CASSPGQVNEQFF

length: 13
J: TRBJ2-5
D: .
size: few
V: TRBV12-3/TRBV12-4
DNA: TGTGCCAGCAGTTTCAGGTTTCGGGAGACCCAGTACTTC
CDR3: CASSFRFRETQYF

length: 17
J: TRBJ2-7
D: TRBD2
size: many
V: TRBV6-4
DNA: TGTGCCAGCAGTGACCCCCCCCTAGCGGGGGCCTCCTACGAGCAGTACTTC
CDR3: CASSDPPLAGASYEQYF

length: 14
J: TRBJ1-2
D: .
size: many
V: TRBV7-8
DNA: TGTGCCAGCAGCGCAAAGCGGGGGACTTATGGCTACACCTTC
CDR3: CASSAKRGTYGYTF